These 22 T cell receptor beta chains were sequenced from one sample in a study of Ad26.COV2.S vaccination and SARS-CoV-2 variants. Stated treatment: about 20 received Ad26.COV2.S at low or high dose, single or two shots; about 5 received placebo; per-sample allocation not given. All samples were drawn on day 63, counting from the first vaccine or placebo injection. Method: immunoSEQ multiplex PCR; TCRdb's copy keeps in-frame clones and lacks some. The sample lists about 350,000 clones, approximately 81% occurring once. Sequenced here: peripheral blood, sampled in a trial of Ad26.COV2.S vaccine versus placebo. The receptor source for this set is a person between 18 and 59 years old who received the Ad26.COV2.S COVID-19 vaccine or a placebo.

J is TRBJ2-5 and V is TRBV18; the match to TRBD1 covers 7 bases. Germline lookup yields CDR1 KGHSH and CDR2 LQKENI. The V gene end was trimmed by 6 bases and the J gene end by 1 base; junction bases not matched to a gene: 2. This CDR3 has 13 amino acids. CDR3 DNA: TGTGCCAGCTCCGACAGGGCCCAAGAGACCCAGTACTTC. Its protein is CASSDRAQETQYF.

DNA for the CDR3: TGTGCCAGCAGCCCCGCTTCAGGGTCCGGGGAGCTGTTTTTT. Its translation is CASSPASGSGELFF. The rearrangement uses TRBV3-1 (or the pseudogene TRBV3-2) and TRBJ2-2, with D possibly being TRBD1 (5 bases). The CDR3 has 14 amino acids. Trimming removed 4 bases at V and 6 bases at J, with 12 bases between. Germline CDR1 and CDR2: LGHDT and YNNKEL (reference sequence).

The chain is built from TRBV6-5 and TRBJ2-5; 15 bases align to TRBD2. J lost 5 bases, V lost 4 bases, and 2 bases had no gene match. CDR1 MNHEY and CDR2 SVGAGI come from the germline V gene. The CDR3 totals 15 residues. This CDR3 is CASSSGLAGGETQYF. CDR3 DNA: TGTGCCAGCAGTTCGGGACTAGCGGGAGGTGAGACCCAGTACTTC.

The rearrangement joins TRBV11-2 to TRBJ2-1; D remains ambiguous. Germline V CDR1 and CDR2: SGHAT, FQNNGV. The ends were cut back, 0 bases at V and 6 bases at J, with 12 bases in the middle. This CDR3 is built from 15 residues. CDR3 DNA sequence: TGTGCCAGCAGCTTAGAGGGCCTGTTAGGCAATGAGCAGTTCTTC. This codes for CASSLEGLLGNEQFF.

CDR3 loop: CARSQGPRTFGYTF. The CDR3 DNA reads as TGTGCCAGAAGCCAGGGTCCCCGGACCTTCGGCTACACCTTC. V gene TRBV5-3 combines with J gene TRBJ1-2; possible D gene TRBD1, 5 bases. TRBV5-3 is recorded as an ORF, its role being uncertain. V lost 4 bases, J lost 8 bases, and 18 bases lay in between. The CDR3 sequence is 14 residues long.

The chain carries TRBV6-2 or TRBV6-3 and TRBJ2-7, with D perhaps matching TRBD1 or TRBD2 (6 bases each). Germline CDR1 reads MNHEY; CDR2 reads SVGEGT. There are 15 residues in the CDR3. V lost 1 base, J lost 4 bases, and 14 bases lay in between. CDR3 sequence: CASSYYGGGGYEQYF. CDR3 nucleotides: TGTGCCAGCAGTTACTACGGAGGAGGGGGTTACGAGCAGTACTTC.

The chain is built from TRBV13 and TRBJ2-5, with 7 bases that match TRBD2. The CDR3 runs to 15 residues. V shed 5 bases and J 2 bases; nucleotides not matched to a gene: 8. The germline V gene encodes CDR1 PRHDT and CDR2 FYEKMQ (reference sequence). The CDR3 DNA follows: TGTGCCAGCAGCCCCAGGGCTAGCGGACAAGAGACCCAGTACTTC. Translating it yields CASSPRASGQETQYF.

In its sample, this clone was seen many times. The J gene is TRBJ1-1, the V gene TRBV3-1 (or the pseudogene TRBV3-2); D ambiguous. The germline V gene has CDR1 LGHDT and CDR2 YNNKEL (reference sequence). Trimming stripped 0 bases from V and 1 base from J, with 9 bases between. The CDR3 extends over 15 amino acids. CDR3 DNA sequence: TGTGCCAGCAGCCAAGATCTATGTGAGAACACTGAAGCTTTCTTT. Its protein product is CASSQDLCENTEAFF.

The CDR3 DNA sequence: TGTGCCAGCAGTGAGGGACCGGGACAGGGTATGAATGAGCAGTTCTTC. Residues: CASSEGPGQGMNEQFF. The chain joins TRBV6-1 to TRBJ2-1, with 9 positions matching TRBD1. The germline gives CDR1 MNHNS, CDR2 SASEGT. The CDR3 runs to 16 residues. V lost 3 bases, J lost 7 bases, and 10 bases stayed unmatched.

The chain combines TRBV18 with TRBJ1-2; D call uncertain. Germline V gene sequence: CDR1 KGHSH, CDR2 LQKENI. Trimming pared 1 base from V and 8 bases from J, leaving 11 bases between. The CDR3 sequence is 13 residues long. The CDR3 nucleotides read TGTGCCAGCTCACCACTGAGAGAAGGAGGCTACACCTTC. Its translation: CASSPLREGGYTF.

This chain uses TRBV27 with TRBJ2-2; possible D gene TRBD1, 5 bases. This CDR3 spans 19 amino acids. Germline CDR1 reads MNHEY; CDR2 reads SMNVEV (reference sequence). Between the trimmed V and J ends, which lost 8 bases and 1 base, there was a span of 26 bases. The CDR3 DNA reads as TGTGCCAGCGGAAAAGGACCCGGGTCTCAGGGAAAGAACACCGGGGAGCTGTTTTTT. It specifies CASGKGPGSQGKNTGELFF.

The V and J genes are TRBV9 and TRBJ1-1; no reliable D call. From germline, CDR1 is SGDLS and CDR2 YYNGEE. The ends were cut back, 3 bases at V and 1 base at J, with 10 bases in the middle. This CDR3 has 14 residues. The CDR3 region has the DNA TGTGCCAGCAGCGCTGGACGGGAGAACACTGAAGCTTTCTTT. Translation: CASSAGRENTEAFF. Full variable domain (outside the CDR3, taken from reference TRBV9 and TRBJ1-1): DSGVTQTPKHLITATGQRVTLRCSPRSGDLSVYWYQQSLDQGLQFLIQYYNGEERAKGNILERFSAQQFPDLHSELNLSSLELGDSALYFCASSAGRENTEAFFGQGTRLTVV.

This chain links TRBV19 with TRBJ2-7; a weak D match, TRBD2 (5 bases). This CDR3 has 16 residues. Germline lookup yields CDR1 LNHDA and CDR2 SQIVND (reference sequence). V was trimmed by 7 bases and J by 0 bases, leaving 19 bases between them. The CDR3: CASNPTFGVNSYEQYF. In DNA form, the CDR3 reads TGTGCCAGTAACCCCACATTCGGGGTCAACTCCTACGAGCAGTACTTC. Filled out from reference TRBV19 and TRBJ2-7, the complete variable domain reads DGGITQSPKYLFRKEGQNVTLSCEQNLNHDAMYWYRQDPGQGLRLIYYSQIVNDFQKGDIAEGYSVSREKKESFPLTVTSAQKNPTAFYLCASNPTFGVNSYEQYFGPGTRLTVT.

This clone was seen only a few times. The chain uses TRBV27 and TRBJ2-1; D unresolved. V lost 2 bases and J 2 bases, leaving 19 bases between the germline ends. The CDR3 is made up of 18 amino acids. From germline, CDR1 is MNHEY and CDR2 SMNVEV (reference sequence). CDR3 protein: CASSLIFTGLATYNEQFF. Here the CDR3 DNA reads TGTGCCAGCAGTTTAATCTTCACGGGCCTGGCGACCTACAATGAGCAGTTCTTC.

For the CDR3, the DNA is TGTGCCAGCAGCTTGCGGCAGCTGAATTCACCCCTCCACTTT. Translated: CASSLRQLNSPLHF. The J gene is TRBJ1-6, the V gene TRBV5-4, with D uncertain. Germline loops: CDR1 SGHNT, CDR2 YYREEE (reference sequence). V lost 1 base and J 7 bases, leaving 9 bases between the germline ends. The CDR3 covers 14 residues.

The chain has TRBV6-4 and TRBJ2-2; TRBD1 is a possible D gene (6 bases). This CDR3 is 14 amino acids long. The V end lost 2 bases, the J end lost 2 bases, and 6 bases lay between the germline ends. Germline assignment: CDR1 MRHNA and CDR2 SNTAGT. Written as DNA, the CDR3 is TGTGCCAGCAGTGACGGGACAAACACCGGGGAGCTGTTTTTT. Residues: CASSDGTNTGELFF.

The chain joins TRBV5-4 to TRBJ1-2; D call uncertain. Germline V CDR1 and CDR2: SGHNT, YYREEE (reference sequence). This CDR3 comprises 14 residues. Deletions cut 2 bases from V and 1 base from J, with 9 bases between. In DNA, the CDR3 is TGTGCCAGCAGCTTTCCGGATCTTAACTATGGCTACACCTTC. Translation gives CASSFPDLNYGYTF.

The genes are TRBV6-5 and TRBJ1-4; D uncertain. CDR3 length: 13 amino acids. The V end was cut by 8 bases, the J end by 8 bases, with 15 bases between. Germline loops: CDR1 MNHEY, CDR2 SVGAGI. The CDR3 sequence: CASAWTYGEKLFF. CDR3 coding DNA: TGTGCCAGCGCTTGGACCTATGGGGAAAAACTGTTTTTT.

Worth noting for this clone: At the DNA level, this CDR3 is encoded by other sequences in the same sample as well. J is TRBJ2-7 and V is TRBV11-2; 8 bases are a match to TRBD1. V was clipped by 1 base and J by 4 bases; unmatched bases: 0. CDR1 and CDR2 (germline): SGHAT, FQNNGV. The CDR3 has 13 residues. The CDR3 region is CASSLGTGYEQYF. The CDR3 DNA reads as TGTGCCAGCAGCTTAGGGACAGGGTACGAGCAGTACTTC.

The CDR3 DNA is TGCGCCAGCAGCCAAGAGGGACTAGCGGGGGGATACAATGAGCAGTTCTTC. Residues: CASSQEGLAGGYNEQFF. The genes are TRBV4-1 and TRBJ2-1; 15 bases match TRBD2. The junction had 1 base not matched to a gene; V was cut back by 0 bases and J by 4 bases. The CDR3 is 17 residues long. Germline lookup yields CDR1 MGHRA and CDR2 YSYEKL.

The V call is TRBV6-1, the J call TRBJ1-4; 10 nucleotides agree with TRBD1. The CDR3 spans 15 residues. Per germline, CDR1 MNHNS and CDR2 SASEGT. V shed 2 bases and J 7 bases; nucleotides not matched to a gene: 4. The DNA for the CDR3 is TGTGCCAGCAGTGAATGGGGACAGGGGATTGAAAAACTGTTTTTT. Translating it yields CASSEWGQGIEKLFF.

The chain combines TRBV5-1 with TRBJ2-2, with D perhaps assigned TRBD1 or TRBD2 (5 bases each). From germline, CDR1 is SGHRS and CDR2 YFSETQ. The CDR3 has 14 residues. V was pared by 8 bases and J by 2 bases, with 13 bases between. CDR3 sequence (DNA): TGCGCCAGTACCGGGACCGTCAACACCGGGGAGCTGTTTTTT. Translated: CASTGTVNTGELFF.